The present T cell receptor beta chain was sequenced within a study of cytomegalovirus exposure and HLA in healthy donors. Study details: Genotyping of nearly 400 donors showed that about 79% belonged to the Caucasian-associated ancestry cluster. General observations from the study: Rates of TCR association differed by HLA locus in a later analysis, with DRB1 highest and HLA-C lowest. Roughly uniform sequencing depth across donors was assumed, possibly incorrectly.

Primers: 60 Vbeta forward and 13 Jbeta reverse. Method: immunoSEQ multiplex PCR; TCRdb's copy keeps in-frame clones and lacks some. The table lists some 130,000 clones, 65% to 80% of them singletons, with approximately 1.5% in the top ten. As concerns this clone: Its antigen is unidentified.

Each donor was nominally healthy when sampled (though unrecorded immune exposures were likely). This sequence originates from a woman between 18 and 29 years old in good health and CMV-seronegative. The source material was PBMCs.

DNA for the CDR3: TGTGCCAGCAGCCGACAGGGGGAGATCCGTGGCTACACCTTC. Amino acid sequence: CASSRQGEIRGYTF. The chain joins TRBV7-2 to TRBJ1-2, with 9 positions matching TRBD1. Per the germline V gene, CDR1 is SGHTA and CDR2 is FQGNSA. This CDR3 is 14 amino acids long. V dropped 5 bases and J dropped 7; count of bases not matched to a gene: 8.